A selection of T cell receptor beta chains follows, all from one sample in a study of blood T cell repertoires in COVID-19. Measured with immunoSEQ multiplex PCR; TCRdb has only the in-frame clones, and not every one. The sample has under 250,000 clones; around 80% are singletons. Material: peripheral blood. All receptors come from a man between 45 and 60 years old with active or convalescent COVID-19. The CDR3 runs from the conserved cysteine through the conserved F or W. A D gene is named only where the DNA matches it firmly. Size is stated for part of the rows, as once, few or many counts, or as a class when the clone is expanded.

V	size	D	J	DNA	CDR3
TRBV7-2	NA	NA	TRBJ2-7	TGTGCCAGCAGCTTACCATTTCCCGGGATCGTGGAGCAGTACTTC	CASSLPFPGIVEQYF
TRBV6-2/TRBV6-3	NA	NA	TRBJ1-1	TGTGCCAGCAGTTCATCAGGCACTGAAGCTTTCTTT	CASSSSGTEAFF
TRBV19	NA	NA	TRBJ2-2	TGTGCCAGTAGTCTCGACACGAACACCGGGGAGCTGTTTTTT	CASSLDTNTGELFF
TRBV3-1/TRBV3-2	NA	NA	TRBJ1-2	TGTGCCAGCAGCCAGCAAGGGGTGAGTGGCTACACCTTC	CASSQQGVSGYTF
TRBV7-9	NA	NA	TRBJ1-5	TGTGCCAGCAGCTTAAACAGGGCCCAGCCCCAGCATTTT	CASSLNRAQPQHF
TRBV4-1	NA	NA	TRBJ1-2	TGCGCCAGCAGCCAAGAACCCTCAGGGGCAGGGGGCTACACCTTC	CASSQEPSGAGGYTF
TRBV27	once	NA	TRBJ1-5	TGTGCCAGCAGCCCCTACAGAGATCAGCCCCAGCATTTT	CASSPYRDQPQHF
TRBV29-1	NA	TRBD2	TRBJ2-1	TGCAGCGTGACTAGCGGCCACTCCTACAATGAGCAGTTCTTC	CSVTSGHSYNEQFF
TRBV19	NA	TRBD1	TRBJ2-6	TGTGCCAGTAGTATAGATCTAACAGGGGCTGGGGCCAACGTCCTGACTTTC	CASSIDLTGAGANVLTF
TRBV11-2	NA	NA	TRBJ1-1	TGTGCCAGCAGCTTAGACAGGCGGAACACTGAAGCTTTCTTT	CASSLDRRNTEAFF
TRBV7-2	NA	NA	TRBJ2-1	TGTGCCAGCAGCGTCCAGGGGTCTGAGCAGTTCTTC	CASSVQGSEQFF